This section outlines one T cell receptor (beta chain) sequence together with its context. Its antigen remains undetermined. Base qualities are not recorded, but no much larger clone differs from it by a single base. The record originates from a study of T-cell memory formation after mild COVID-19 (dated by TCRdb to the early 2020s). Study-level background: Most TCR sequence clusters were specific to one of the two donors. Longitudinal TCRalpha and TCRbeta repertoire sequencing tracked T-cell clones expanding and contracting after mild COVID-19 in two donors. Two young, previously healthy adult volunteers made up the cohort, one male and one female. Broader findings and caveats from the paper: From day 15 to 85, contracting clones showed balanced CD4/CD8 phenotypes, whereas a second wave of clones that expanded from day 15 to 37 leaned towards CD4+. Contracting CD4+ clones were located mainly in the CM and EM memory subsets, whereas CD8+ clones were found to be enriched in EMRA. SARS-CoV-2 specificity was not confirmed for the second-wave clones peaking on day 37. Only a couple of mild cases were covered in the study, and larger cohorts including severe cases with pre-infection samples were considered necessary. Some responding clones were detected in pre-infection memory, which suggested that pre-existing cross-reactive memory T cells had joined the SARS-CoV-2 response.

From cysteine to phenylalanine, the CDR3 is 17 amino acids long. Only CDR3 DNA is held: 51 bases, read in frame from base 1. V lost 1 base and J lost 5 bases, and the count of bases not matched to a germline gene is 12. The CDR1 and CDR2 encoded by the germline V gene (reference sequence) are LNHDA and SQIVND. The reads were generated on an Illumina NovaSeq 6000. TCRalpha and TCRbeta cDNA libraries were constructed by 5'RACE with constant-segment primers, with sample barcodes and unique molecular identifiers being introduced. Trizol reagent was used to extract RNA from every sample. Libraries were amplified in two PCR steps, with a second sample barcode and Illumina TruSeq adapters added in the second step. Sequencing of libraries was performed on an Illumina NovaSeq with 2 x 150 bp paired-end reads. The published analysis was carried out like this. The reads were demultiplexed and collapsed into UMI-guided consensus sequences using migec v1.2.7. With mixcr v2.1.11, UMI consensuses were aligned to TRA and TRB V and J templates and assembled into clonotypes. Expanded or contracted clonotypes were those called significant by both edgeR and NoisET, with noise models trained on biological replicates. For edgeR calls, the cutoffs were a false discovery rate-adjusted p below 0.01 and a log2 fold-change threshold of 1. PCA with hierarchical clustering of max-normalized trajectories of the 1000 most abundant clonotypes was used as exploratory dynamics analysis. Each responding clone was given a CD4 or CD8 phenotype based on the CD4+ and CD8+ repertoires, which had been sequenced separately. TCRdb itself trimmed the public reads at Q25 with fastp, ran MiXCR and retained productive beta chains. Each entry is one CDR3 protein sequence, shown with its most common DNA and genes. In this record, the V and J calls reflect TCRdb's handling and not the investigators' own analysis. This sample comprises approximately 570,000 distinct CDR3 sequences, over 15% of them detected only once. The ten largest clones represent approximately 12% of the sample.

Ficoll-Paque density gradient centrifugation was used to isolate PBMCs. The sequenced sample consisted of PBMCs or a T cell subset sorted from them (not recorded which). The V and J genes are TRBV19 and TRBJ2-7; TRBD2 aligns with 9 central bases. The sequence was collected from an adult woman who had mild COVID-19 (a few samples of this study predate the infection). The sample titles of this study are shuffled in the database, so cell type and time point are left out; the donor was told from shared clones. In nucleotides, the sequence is TGTGCCAGTAGTATAGTCAGTTTAGCGGGAGCAGGAAACGAGCAGTACTTC. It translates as CASSIVSLAGAGNEQYF.